The 25 T cell receptor beta chains listed next were all sequenced from one sample in a study of post-analysis software for immune sequencing data. Findings and limits, study-wide: Five or six TRBV segments were more frequent in patients than controls; TRBV5-6, TRBV5-1 and TRBV20-1 belonged to this group.

What these receptors recognize is not known. Sequencing libraries made from TCR beta cDNA carried unique molecular identifiers. TCRdb reprocessed the PCR reads via MiXCR and lists one record per CDR3 protein. The repertoire holds roughly 730,000 distinct CDR3 sequences, with just under 30% as singletons. Material: blood. Receptor source: a girl aged 5-17 years with multiple sclerosis.

This clonotype occurred a few times. This chain connects TRBV29-1 to TRBJ2-1; 9 bases map to TRBD1. Germline V gives CDR1 SQVTM, CDR2 ANQGSEA. Germline trimming cut 7 bases from V and 6 bases from J; bases unmatched to any gene: 10. CDR3 size: 14 residues. This CDR3 is CSGSTGGYVNEQFF. The CDR3, as DNA: TGCAGCGGTTCGACAGGGGGTTACGTCAATGAGCAGTTCTTC.

This rearrangement joins TRBV12-3 or TRBV12-4 to TRBJ1-1; no clear D. CDR3 size: 11 residues. V lost 7 bases, J lost 10 bases, and 13 bases lay in between. The CDR3 sequence: CASTIEGGAFF. As DNA, the CDR3 is TGTGCCAGCACCATTGAGGGCGGAGCTTTCTTT.

This clonotype was recorded a few times. V is TRBV5-1 and J is TRBJ2-7; 7 bases are shared with TRBD2. Trimming removed 0 bases from V and 3 bases from J; junction bases left unmatched: 6. The germline V gene encodes CDR1 SGHRS and CDR2 YFSETQ. This CDR3 has 15 residues. CDR3 DNA sequence: TGCGCCAGCAGCTTGGTTTCGGGGGGTCGCTACGAGCAGTACTTC. Its translation is CASSLVSGGRYEQYF.

V and J are TRBV29-1 and TRBJ1-1; D unresolved. There are 14 residues in the CDR3. V was pared by 0 bases and J by 1 base, with 9 bases between. Looked up from germline, CDR1 is SQVTM and CDR2 is ANQGSEA. The CDR3 DNA reads as TGCAGCGTTGAAGAATACTTCGGGAACACTGAAGCTTTCTTT. Translated: CSVEEYFGNTEAFF. The full variable domain, rest sourced from reference TRBV29-1 and TRBJ1-1, is SAVISQKPSRDICQRGTSLTIQCQVDSQVTMMFWYRQQPGQSLTLIATANQGSEATYESGFVIDKFPISRPNLTFSTLTVSNMSPEDSSIYLCSVEEYFGNTEAFFGQGTRLTVV.

The CDR3 protein is CSAPGRAGGGDEQFF. DNA for the CDR3: TGCAGTGCTCCGGGACGAGCGGGAGGGGGCGATGAGCAGTTCTTC. The chain links TRBV20-1 to TRBJ2-1, with TRBD2 identical over 10 bases. Germline-derived CDR1 and CDR2 are DFQATT and SNEGSKA (reference sequence). CDR3 length equals 15 residues. Unmatched junction bases numbered 12, after V lost 5 bases and J lost 8 bases.

This clonotype was counted many times. The V call is TRBV3-1, the J call TRBJ2-4; perhaps D is TRBD1 or TRBD2 (6 bases each). The CDR3 covers 15 residues. In germline, CDR1 is LGHDT, CDR2 YNNKEL (reference sequence). Trimming took off 4 bases at V and 8 bases at J, with 18 bases between the two ends. The CDR3 DNA reads TGTGCCAGCAGCCTAAGGGGGGATGGAAGGGACATTCAGTACTTC. This codes for CASSLRGDGRDIQYF.

This clonotype was detected only a few times. The V and J genes are TRBV12-3 or TRBV12-4 and TRBJ1-6; D call uncertain. The ends were cut back, 4 bases at V and 1 base at J, with 8 bases in the middle. The CDR3 runs 15 residues. The CDR3 DNA reads TGTGCCAGCAGTTCCAGCCCGTCCTATAATTCACCCCTCCACTTT. Translation gives CASSSSPSYNSPLHF.

This clonotype was picked up a small number of times. V gene TRBV29-1 combines with J gene TRBJ2-1; 7 bases fit TRBD2. Looked up from germline, CDR1 is SQVTM and CDR2 is ANQGSEA. V was clipped by 1 base and J by 9 bases; unmatched bases: 15. This CDR3 contains 16 residues. Here the CDR3 DNA reads TGCAGCGTTGAAGGTTTCCGGTTCGCGGGGGACGGTGAGCAGTTCTTC. It yields the protein CSVEGFRFAGDGEQFF.

This rearrangement joins TRBV5-1 to TRBJ1-1, with a tentative D call TRBD1 (5 bases). Germline lookup yields CDR1 SGHRS and CDR2 YFSETQ. The CDR3 has 15 residues. V was trimmed by 0 bases and J by 2 bases, leaving 11 bases between them. The DNA of the CDR3 is TGCGCCAGCAGCTTGGACCAGGGTAGAAACACTGAAGCTTTCTTT. This sequence encodes CASSLDQGRNTEAFF.

V is TRBV2 and J is TRBJ2-2, with TRBD2 as a possible D gene (5 bases). Trimming shortened V by 4 bases and J by 6 bases, and 15 bases separated the two germline ends. The CDR3 consists of 15 residues. Germline V gene data show CDR1 as SNHLY and CDR2 as FYNNEI. The CDR3 protein is CASSVQLVRAGELFF. CDR3 coding DNA: TGTGCCAGCAGTGTCCAGCTGGTGAGGGCCGGGGAGCTGTTTTTT.

In its sample, this clonotype was seen a few times. The V gene is TRBV6-5, the J gene TRBJ2-1, with D possibly being TRBD2 (6 bases). Germline V gives CDR1 MNHEY, CDR2 SVGAGI. Trimming took 2 bases from V and 6 from J, leaving 11 bases between them. This CDR3 has 14 amino acids. The DNA for the CDR3 is TGTGCCAGCAGTTACCGGGGGAGCGGCAATGAGCAGTTCTTC. As protein: CASSYRGSGNEQFF.

The rearrangement joins TRBV9 to TRBJ2-4; no clear D. The germline gives CDR1 SGDLS, CDR2 YYNGEE. This CDR3 is 18 amino acids long. V lost 1 base to trimming and J lost 7 bases, with 24 bases between them. The DNA for the CDR3 is TGTGCCAGCAGCGTAAACCTTCTTGGGCAGACGAGAGATAACATTCAGTACTTC. Protein sequence: CASSVNLLGQTRDNIQYF.

The chain uses TRBV7-2 and TRBJ2-3; 8 bases align to TRBD2. Germline CDR1 is SGHTA and CDR2 is FQGNSA. With V trimmed by 5 bases and J by 10 bases, 5 bases remained unmatched. This CDR3 is 12 amino acids long. The CDR3 coding sequence is TGTGCCAGCAGCCCAGCGGGGGTTGCGCAGTATTTT. Translated, it gives CASSPAGVAQYF. The variable domain in full, with the rest retrieved from reference TRBV7-2 and TRBJ2-3, is GAGVSQSPSNKVTEKGKDVELRCDPISGHTALYWYRQSLGQGLEFLIYFQGNSAPDKSGLPSDRFSAERTGGSVSTLTIQRTQQEDSAVYLCASSPAGVAQYFGPGTRLTVL.

This chain joins TRBV28 and TRBJ2-5; D remains unclear. Germline V gene sequence: CDR1 MDHEN, CDR2 SYDVKM. Trimming stripped 5 bases from V and 2 bases from J, with 12 bases between. The CDR3 has 14 amino acids. The CDR3 sequence: CASSLLSIQETQYF. The CDR3 DNA reads TGTGCCAGCAGTCTACTGTCTATACAAGAGACCCAGTACTTC. Filled out from reference TRBV28 and TRBJ2-5, the complete variable domain reads DVKVTQSSRYLVKRTGEKVFLECVQDMDHENMFWYRQDPGLGLRLIYFSYDVKMKEKGDIPEGYSVSREKKERFSLILESASTNQTSMYLCASSLLSIQETQYFGPGTRLLVL.

A note on this clonotype: A much larger clone lies one base from this, so it may be a read error. The chain couples TRBV5-1 to TRBJ2-1; no clear D. This CDR3 has 12 amino acids. Trimming took 4 bases from V and 13 from J, leaving 15 bases between them. Germline V gene sequence: CDR1 SGHRS, CDR2 YFSETQ. As DNA, the CDR3 is TGCGCCAGCAGCCCAGGTTCAGAGACCCAGTTCTTC. Amino acid sequence: CASSPGSETQFF.

This clonotype has a handful of counts. The chain recombines TRBV20-1 with TRBJ1-1; D might be TRBD1 (5 bases). Per the germline V gene, CDR1 is DFQATT and CDR2 is SNEGSKA (reference sequence). With 2 bases removed from V and 0 bases from J, the gap between germline ends came to 16 bases. CDR3 size: 16 residues. CDR3 nucleotides: TGCAGTGCTAGACCCCCATTGGGGGGGATGAACACTGAAGCTTTCTTT. Residues: CSARPPLGGMNTEAFF.

The V call is TRBV3-1, the J call TRBJ2-1; 8 positions agree with TRBD2. Per germline, CDR1 LGHDT and CDR2 YNNKEL (reference sequence). The CDR3 is 15 amino acids. V dropped 4 bases and J dropped 8; count of bases not matched to a gene: 10. The DNA for the CDR3 is TGTGCCAGCAGCCCCCTGGCGGGGGGCATTCATGAGCAGTTCTTC. This gives the protein CASSPLAGGIHEQFF.

This chain uses TRBV18 with TRBJ1-1; D is perhaps TRBD1 (5 bases). The V gene's germline CDR1 is KGHSH and CDR2 LQKENI. V lost 3 bases to trimming and J lost 2 bases, with 13 bases between them. This CDR3 is 15 amino acids long. This chain's CDR3 is CASSPRDGVNTEAFF. Written as DNA, the CDR3 is TGTGCCAGCTCACCCCGGGACGGGGTTAACACTGAAGCTTTCTTT. Together with reference TRBV18 and TRBJ1-1, the CDR3 gives the full variable domain: NAGVMQNPRHLVRRRGQEARLRCSPMKGHSHVYWYRQLPEEGLKFMVYLQKENIIDESGMPKERFSAEFPKEGPSILRIQQVVRGDSAAYFCASSPRDGVNTEAFFGQGTRLTVV.

This clonotype was recorded at least ten times. This rearrangement joins TRBV29-1 to TRBJ2-1; D not resolved. Germline V gene sequence: CDR1 SQVTM, CDR2 ANQGSEA. The CDR3 consists of 12 residues. The V end lost 4 bases, the J end lost 4 bases, and 8 bases lay between the germline ends. CDR3 sequence reads: CSVGDGYNEQFF. DNA for the CDR3: TGCAGCGTTGGTGACGGTTACAATGAGCAGTTCTTC.

The V gene is TRBV4-1, the J gene TRBJ1-6; D is undetermined. Germline CDR1 is MGHRA and CDR2 is YSYEKL. The V and J ends lost 0 bases and 1 base respectively, with 7 bases between them. The CDR3 consists of 16 residues. The CDR3 DNA sequence: TGCGCCAGCAGCCAAGAATCGGCGTCCTATAATTCACCCCTCCACTTT. Encoded protein: CASSQESASYNSPLHF.

This clonotype was picked up one time. This sequence joins TRBV7-9 and TRBJ2-1; TRBD2 is a possible D gene (6 bases). The CDR3 totals 17 residues. V was cut by 4 bases and J by 7 bases, with 23 bases left in between. Germline V CDR1 and CDR2: SEHNR, FQNEAQ (reference sequence). The CDR3 DNA follows: TGTGCCAGCAGCTCCTTGGGGGGATCTTCTGGGTATAATGAGCAGTTCTTC. It codes for CASSSLGGSSGYNEQFF. Together with reference TRBV7-9 and TRBJ2-1, the CDR3 gives the full variable domain: DTGVSQNPRHKITKRGQNVTFRCDPISEHNRLYWYRQTLGQGPEFLTYFQNEAQLEKSRLLSDRFSAERPKGSFSTLEIQRTEQGDSAMYLCASSSLGGSSGYNEQFFGPGTRLTVL.

This clonotype showed up just a few times. V usage is TRBV7-2 and J usage is TRBJ1-1; D is undetermined. Germline V gene data show CDR1 as SGHTA and CDR2 as FQGNSA. This CDR3 has 13 residues. With 6 bases removed from V and 5 bases from J, the gap between germline ends came to 13 bases. CDR3 in amino acids: CASRVAPATEAFF. DNA of the CDR3: TGTGCCAGCAGGGTCGCCCCCGCGACTGAAGCTTTCTTT.

This clonotype has just a few counts. The V gene is TRBV12-3 or TRBV12-4, the J gene TRBJ1-1; 7 bases agree with TRBD1. The V segment lost 6 bases and the J segment 1 base; nucleotides outside the gene matches: 2. This CDR3 is built from 13 residues. This chain's CDR3 is CASSHRGNTEAFF. CDR3 bases: TGTGCCAGCAGCCACAGGGGGAACACTGAAGCTTTCTTT.

In DNA, the CDR3 is TGTGCCAGCAACAAATGGAGAGAAGGAGATGAGCAGTTCTTC. Its protein product is CASNKWREGDEQFF. The chain is built from TRBV6-6 and TRBJ2-1; D remains ambiguous. Germline V gene sequence: CDR1 MNHNY, CDR2 SVGAGI (reference sequence). The ends were cut back, 7 bases at V and 8 bases at J, with 18 bases in the middle. This CDR3 contains 14 residues.

The chain recombines TRBV20-1 with TRBJ2-7; perhaps TRBD2 as D (6 bases). The CDR3 is made up of 15 amino acids. Trimming stripped 2 bases from V and 4 bases from J, with 18 bases between. Germline values: CDR1 DFQATT, CDR2 SNEGSKA (reference sequence). This CDR3 is CSARNGGGIKYEQYF. Here the CDR3 DNA reads TGCAGTGCTAGAAACGGAGGCGGGATCAAATACGAGCAGTACTTC.